This entry features one T cell receptor (beta chain) sequence. The target antigen is unknown. The sample is drawn from a study of T-cell memory formation after mild COVID-19. Findings and caveats of the study: Contracting clones from day 15 to 85 had balanced CD4/CD8; later expanders favoured CD4+. Memory cells collected pre-infection included some clones that later responded, suggesting cross-reactive memory joined.

The V gene lost 0 bases and the J gene lost 4 bases, with 9 bases spanning the gap. Germline CDR1 and CDR2: MGHRA and YSYEKL. The CDR3 extends over 15 amino acids. 5'RACE primed from the constant segment yielded TCR alpha and TCR beta cDNA libraries bearing sample barcodes and UMIs. A single record per CDR3 protein comes from TCRdb applying MiXCR to the 5' RACE reads. The top ten hold under 30% of the sample, which has approximately 30,000 distinct CDR3 sequences, 7.7% seen once. The chain couples TRBV4-1 to TRBJ1-4, with D perhaps TRBD1 (5 bases). The sequencing sample was made of PBMCs or a T cell subset sorted from them (not recorded which). This receptor was taken from a man between 18 and 29 years old who had mild COVID-19 (a few samples of this study predate the infection). Cell type and time point are not known. CDR3 sequence (DNA): TGCGCCAGCAGCCAAGAGGGGGGATTTAATGAAAAACTGTTTTTT. Its protein is CASSQEGGFNEKLFF.